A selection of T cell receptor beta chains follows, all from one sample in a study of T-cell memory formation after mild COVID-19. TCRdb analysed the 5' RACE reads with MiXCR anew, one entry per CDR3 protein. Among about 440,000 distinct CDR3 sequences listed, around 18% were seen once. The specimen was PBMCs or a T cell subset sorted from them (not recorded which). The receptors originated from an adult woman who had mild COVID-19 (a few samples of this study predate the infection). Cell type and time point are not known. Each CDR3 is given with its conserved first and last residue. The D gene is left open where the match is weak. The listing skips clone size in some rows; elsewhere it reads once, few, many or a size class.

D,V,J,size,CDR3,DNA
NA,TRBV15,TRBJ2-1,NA,CATSRDMGTYNEQFF,TGTGCCACCAGCAGAGATATGGGAACTTACAATGAGCAGTTCTTC
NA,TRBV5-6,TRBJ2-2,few,CASSVLGSTGELFF,TGTGCCAGCAGCGTGCTGGGGTCCACCGGGGAGCTGTTTTTT
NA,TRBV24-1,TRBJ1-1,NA,CATSDGVMNTEAFF,TGTGCCACCAGTGACGGGGTCATGAACACTGAAGCTTTCTTT
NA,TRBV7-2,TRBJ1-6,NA,CASSSWGFNSPLHF,TGTGCCAGCAGCTCCTGGGGGTTTAATTCACCCCTCCACTTT
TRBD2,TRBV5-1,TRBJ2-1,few,CASSLVERGREQFF,TGCGCCAGCAGCTTGGTGGAGCGGGGTAGAGAGCAGTTCTTC
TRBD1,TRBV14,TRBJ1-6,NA,CASSPSKDREISPLHF,TGTGCCAGCAGCCCATCCAAGGACAGGGAAATATCACCCCTCCACTTT
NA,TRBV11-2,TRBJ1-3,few,CASSLYSGAFLPDSGNTIYF,TGTGCCAGCAGCCTCTACAGCGGGGCATTTCTCCCAGACTCTGGAAACACCATATATTTT
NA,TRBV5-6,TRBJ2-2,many,CASSIGHSNTGELFF,TGTGCCAGCAGCATAGGACATTCGAACACCGGGGAGCTGTTTTTT
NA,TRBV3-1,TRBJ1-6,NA,CASSQGASLHF,TGTGCCAGCAGCCAAGGCGCCTCCCTCCACTTT
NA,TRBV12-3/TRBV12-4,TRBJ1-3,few,CASNPASGNTIYF,TGTGCCAGCAACCCAGCCTCTGGAAACACCATATATTTT
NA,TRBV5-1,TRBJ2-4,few,CASSHGRGQSDIQYF,TGCGCCAGCAGCCATGGGAGGGGACAGTCGGACATTCAGTACTTC
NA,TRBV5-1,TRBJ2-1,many,CASSLANEQFF,TGTGCCAGCAGCTTAGCCAATGAGCAGTTCTTC